This T cell receptor beta chain was sequenced in a study of CD8 T cells in ankylosing spondylitis. Study conclusions and caveats: Matched synovial fluid from ankylosing spondylitis patients was reported to be enriched for disease-linked clones. Some motif variants had been reported before (in reactive arthritis synovial fluid and blood). CD8+ disease-linked clones were present at relatively low frequencies in blood.

From the 5' RACE reads, TCRdb called clonotypes with MiXCR, one entry per CDR3 protein. The data contain 150,000 to 200,000 distinct CDR3 sequences, approximately 10% of them seen just once; the ten biggest clones take up under 35%. At least ten counts were recorded for this clonotype. Its antigen is unknown. The CDR3 covers 14 residues. V dropped 1 base and J dropped 4 bases, with 8 bases sitting between them. Germline CDR1 and CDR2: MGHDK and SYGVNS. The rearrangement links TRBV25-1 to TRBJ2-1, with D hard to call. Specimen: blood, either unsorted or a sorted T cell fraction (not recorded which). This receptor was identified in a male donor with ankylosing spondylitis or in good health (not recorded which). This CDR3 is CASSESRLYNEQFF. In DNA form, the CDR3 reads TGTGCCAGCAGTGAATCACGGTTGTACAATGAGCAGTTCTTC.